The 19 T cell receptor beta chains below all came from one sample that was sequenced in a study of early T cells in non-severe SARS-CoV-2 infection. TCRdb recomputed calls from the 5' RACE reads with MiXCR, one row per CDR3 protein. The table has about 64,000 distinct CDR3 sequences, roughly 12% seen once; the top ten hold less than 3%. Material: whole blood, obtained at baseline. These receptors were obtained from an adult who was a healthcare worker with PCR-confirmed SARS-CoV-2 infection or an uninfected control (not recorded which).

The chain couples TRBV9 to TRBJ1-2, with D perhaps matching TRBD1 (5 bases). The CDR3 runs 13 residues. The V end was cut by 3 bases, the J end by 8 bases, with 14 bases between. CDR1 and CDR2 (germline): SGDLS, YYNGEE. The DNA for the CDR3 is TGTGCCAGCAGCGCGAGAGGGGCGGTAGGCTACACCTTC. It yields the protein CASSARGAVGYTF.

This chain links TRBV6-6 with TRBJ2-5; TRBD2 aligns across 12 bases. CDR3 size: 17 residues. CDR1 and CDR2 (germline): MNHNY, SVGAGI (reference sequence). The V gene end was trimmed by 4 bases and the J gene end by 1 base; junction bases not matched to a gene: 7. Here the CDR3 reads CASSSVWTSGVQETQYF. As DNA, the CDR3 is TGTGCCAGCAGTTCCGTATGGACTAGCGGGGTCCAAGAGACCCAGTACTTC.

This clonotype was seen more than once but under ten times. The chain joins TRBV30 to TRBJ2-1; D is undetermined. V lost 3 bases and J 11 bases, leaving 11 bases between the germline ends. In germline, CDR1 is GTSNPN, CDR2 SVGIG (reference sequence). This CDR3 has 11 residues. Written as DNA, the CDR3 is TGTGCCTGGAGCAGCCTTTCTCAGCAGTTCTTC. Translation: CAWSSLSQQFF. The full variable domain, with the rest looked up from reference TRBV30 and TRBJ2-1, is SQTIHQWPATLVQPVGSPLSLECTVEGTSNPNLYWYRQAAGRGLQLLFYSVGIGQISSEVPQNLSASRPQDRQFILSSKKLLLSDSGFYLCAWSSLSQQFFGPGTRLTVL.

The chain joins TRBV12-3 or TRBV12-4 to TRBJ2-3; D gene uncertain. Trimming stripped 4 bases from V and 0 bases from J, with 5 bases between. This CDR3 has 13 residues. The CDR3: CASSSHSTDTQYF. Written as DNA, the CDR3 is TGTGCCAGCAGTTCGCACAGCACAGATACGCAGTATTTT.

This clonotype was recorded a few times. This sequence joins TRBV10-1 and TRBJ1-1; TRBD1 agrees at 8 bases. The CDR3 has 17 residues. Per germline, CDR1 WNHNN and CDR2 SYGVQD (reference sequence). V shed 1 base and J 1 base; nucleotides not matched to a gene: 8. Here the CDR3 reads CASSEFLLGQENTEAFF. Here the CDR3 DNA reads TGCGCCAGCAGTGAGTTCCTCCTGGGACAGGAGAACACTGAAGCTTTCTTT.

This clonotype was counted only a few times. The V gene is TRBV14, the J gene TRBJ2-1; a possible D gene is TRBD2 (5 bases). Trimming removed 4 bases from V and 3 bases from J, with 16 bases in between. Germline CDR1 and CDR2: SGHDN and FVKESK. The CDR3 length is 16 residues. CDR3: CASSPPGERFYNEQFF. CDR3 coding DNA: TGTGCCAGCAGCCCCCCGGGCGAGCGGTTCTACAATGAGCAGTTCTTC.

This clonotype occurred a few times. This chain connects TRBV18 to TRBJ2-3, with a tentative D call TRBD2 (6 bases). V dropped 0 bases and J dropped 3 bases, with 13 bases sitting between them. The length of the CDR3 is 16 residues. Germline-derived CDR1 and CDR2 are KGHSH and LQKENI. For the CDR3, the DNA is TGTGCCAGCTCACCACCGAGGAGGGGTGGTACAGATACGCAGTATTTT. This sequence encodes CASSPPRRGGTDTQYF.

The DNA of the CDR3 is TGCAGTGCCAGCAGGGGAACCTACGAGCAGTACTTC. This gives the protein CSASRGTYEQYF. This sequence joins TRBV20-1 and TRBJ2-7; D is possibly TRBD1 (6 bases). Trimming cost V 6 bases and J 2 bases, with 11 bases left between them. The V gene's germline CDR1 is DFQATT and CDR2 SNEGSKA (reference sequence). The CDR3 extends over 12 amino acids.

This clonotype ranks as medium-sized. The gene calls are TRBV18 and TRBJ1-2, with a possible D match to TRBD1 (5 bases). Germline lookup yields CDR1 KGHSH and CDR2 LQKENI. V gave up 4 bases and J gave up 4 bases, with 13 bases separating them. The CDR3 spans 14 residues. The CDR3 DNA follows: TGTGCCAGCTCACTTAATCCAGGGTTCTATGGCTACACCTTC. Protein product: CASSLNPGFYGYTF.

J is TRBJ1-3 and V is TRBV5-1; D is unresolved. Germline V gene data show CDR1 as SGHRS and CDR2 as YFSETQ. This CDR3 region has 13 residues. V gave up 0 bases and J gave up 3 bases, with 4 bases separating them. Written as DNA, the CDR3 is TGCGCCAGCAGCTTGGGGCTTGGAAACACCATATATTTT. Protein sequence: CASSLGLGNTIYF. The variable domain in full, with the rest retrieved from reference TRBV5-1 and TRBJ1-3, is KAGVTQTPRYLIKTRGQQVTLSCSPISGHRSVSWYQQTPGQGLQFLFEYFSETQRNKGNFPGRFSGRQFSNSRSEMNVSTLELGDSALYLCASSLGLGNTIYFGEGSWLTVV.

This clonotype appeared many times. CDR3 nucleotide sequence: TGTGCCAGCAGCCCGGGGGGCGGGAATGAGCAGTTCTTC. Its translation: CASSPGGGNEQFF. V usage is TRBV7-3 and J usage is TRBJ2-1, with D possibly matching TRBD2 (7 bases). The CDR3 has 13 residues. Per germline, CDR1 SGHTA and CDR2 FQGTGA. V lost 5 bases and J lost 7, with 12 bases in between.

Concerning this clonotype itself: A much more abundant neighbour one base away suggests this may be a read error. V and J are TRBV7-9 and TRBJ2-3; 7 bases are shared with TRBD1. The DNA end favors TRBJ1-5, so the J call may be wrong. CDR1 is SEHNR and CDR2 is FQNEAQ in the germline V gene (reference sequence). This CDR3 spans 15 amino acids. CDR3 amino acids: CASSLVRSGTDTQHF. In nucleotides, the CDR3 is TGTGCCAGCAGCTTAGTCCGGAGCGGGACAGATACGCAGCATTTT.

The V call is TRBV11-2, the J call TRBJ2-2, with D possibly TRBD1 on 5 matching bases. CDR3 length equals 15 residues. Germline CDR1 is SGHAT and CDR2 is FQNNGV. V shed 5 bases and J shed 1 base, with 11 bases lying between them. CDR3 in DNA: TGTGCCAGCAGCCTCCTCGGACAGAACACCGGGGAGCTGTTTTTT. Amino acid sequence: CASSLLGQNTGELFF.

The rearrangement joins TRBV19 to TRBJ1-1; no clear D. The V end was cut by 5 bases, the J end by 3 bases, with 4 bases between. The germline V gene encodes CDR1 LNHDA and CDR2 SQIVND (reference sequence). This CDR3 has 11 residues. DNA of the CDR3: TGTGCCAGTAGTTTCTACACTGAAGCTTTCTTT. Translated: CASSFYTEAFF.

Written as DNA, the CDR3 is TGTGCCAGCAGACAGTATTTGGGCCTCCTCGGTGACGAGCAGTACTTC. It translates to CASRQYLGLLGDEQYF. V gene TRBV27 combines with J gene TRBJ2-7; no definite D call. The CDR3 has 16 residues. CDR1 and CDR2 from the germline V gene are MNHEY and SMNVEV (reference sequence). Trimming took off 6 bases at V and 5 bases at J, with 23 bases between the two ends.

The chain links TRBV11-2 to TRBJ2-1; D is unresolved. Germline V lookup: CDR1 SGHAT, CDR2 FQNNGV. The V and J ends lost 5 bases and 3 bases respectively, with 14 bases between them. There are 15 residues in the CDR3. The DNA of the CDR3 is TGTGCCAGCAGCCCTCGAGATCCCATCTACAATGAGCAGTTCTTC. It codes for CASSPRDPIYNEQFF. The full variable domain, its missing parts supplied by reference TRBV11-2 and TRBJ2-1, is EAGVAQSPRYKIIEKRQSVAFWCNPISGHATLYWYQQILGQGPKLLIQFQNNGVVDDSQLPKDRFSAERLKGVDSTLKIQPAKLEDSAVYLCASSPRDPIYNEQFFGPGTRLTVL.

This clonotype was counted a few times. The CDR3 nucleotides are TGTGCCAGCAGCTCCCCGACAGGGAAGGCCTACGAGCAGTACTTC. Amino acids: CASSSPTGKAYEQYF. V and J are TRBV7-9 and TRBJ2-7; 7 bases agree with TRBD1. Germline V gene sequence: CDR1 SEHNR, CDR2 FQNEAQ (reference sequence). CDR3 length equals 15 residues. V gave up 4 bases and J gave up 2 bases; unmatched junction bases: 8.

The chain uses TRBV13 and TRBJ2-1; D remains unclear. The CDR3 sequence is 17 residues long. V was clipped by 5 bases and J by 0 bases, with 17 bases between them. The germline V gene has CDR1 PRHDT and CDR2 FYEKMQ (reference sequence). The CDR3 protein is CASSPPFPSPSYNEQFF. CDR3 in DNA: TGTGCCAGCAGCCCCCCTTTTCCCAGCCCCTCCTACAATGAGCAGTTCTTC.

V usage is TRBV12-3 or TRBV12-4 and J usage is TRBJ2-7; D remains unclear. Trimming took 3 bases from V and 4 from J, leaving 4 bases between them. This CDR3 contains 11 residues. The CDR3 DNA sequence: TGTGCCAGCAGTTTTGGTTACGAGCAGTACTTC. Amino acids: CASSFGYEQYF.